A single sample is the source of the 22 T cell receptor beta chains below, sequenced in a study of metastatic and nonmetastatic thyroid tumors. Every patient was untreated before thyroid surgery. TCRdb re-called clones via MiXCR from the PCR reads. Seen here are some 8,400 clones, roughly two fifths observed once, and the top ten hold 30% to 40%. The sequencing input was tumor tissue. The source of these receptors is a male donor with papillary thyroid cancer or a benign thyroid nodule (not recorded which). Some clones in this sample may be carry-over from other donors' samples.

V is TRBV13 and J is TRBJ2-5, with TRBD2 as a possible D gene (5 bases). Germline V lookup: CDR1 PRHDT, CDR2 FYEKMQ (reference sequence). V lost 0 bases and J 5 bases, leaving 10 bases between the germline ends. This CDR3 comprises 14 residues. Here the CDR3 DNA reads TGTGCCAGCAGCTTAGGGGGAACTAGTGAGACCCAGTACTTC. This gives the protein CASSLGGTSETQYF.

J is TRBJ1-2 and V is TRBV6-2 or TRBV6-3; 9 nucleotides match TRBD1. Looked up from germline, CDR1 is MNHEY and CDR2 is SVGEGT. Trimming cost V 0 bases and J 3 bases; bases outside gene matches: 5. This CDR3 comprises 16 residues. The CDR3, as DNA: TGTGCCAGCAGTTACTCCCTCGGGACAGGGCACTATGGCTACACCTTC. Translation: CASSYSLGTGHYGYTF.

The chain recombines TRBV28 with TRBJ1-2; 9 nucleotides agree with TRBD1. Germline assignment: CDR1 MDHEN and CDR2 SYDVKM. The CDR3 has 16 residues. Trimming cost V 7 bases and J 8 bases; bases outside gene matches: 17. CDR3 DNA: TGTGCCAGCAATCTAGCAGGGGACAGGGAAGGAGAGGGCTACACCTTC. Residues: CASNLAGDREGEGYTF.

This chain links TRBV7-9 with TRBJ2-2; D uncertain. This CDR3 comprises 14 residues. Germline CDR1 SEHNR, CDR2 FQNEAQ (reference sequence). Trimming took off 3 bases at V and 0 bases at J, with 5 bases between the two ends. CDR3 nucleotides: TGTGCCAGCAGCTTCTCGACGAACACCGGGGAGCTGTTTTTT. This codes for CASSFSTNTGELFF. The variable domain in full, with the rest retrieved from reference TRBV7-9 and TRBJ2-2, is DTGVSQNPRHKITKRGQNVTFRCDPISEHNRLYWYRQTLGQGPEFLTYFQNEAQLEKSRLLSDRFSAERPKGSFSTLEIQRTEQGDSAMYLCASSFSTNTGELFFGEGSRLTVL.

The V gene is TRBV30, the J gene TRBJ2-7; D could derive from TRBD1 or TRBD2 (5 bases each). The CDR3 length is 15 residues. Deletions cut 0 bases from V and 0 bases from J, with 12 bases between. Germline V lookup: CDR1 GTSNPN, CDR2 SVGIG (reference sequence). CDR3 protein: CAWSVEGPHSYEQYV. The CDR3 bases are TGTGCCTGGAGTGTTGAGGGGCCCCACTCCTACGAGCAGTACGTC.

The V gene is TRBV7-2, the J gene TRBJ1-1, with D perhaps TRBD1 (5 bases). The CDR3 contains 15 residues. The V end was cut by 0 bases, the J end by 1 base, with 9 bases between. CDR1 and CDR2 (germline): SGHTA, FQGNSA. This CDR3 is CASSLAGGGNTEAFF. The CDR3 DNA is TGTGCCAGCAGCTTAGCAGGTGGGGGGAACACTGAAGCTTTCTTT.

Remarks on this clone: One end of the junction fails to match germline, which may point to a read error. This rearrangement joins TRBV6-6 to TRBJ1-1; TRBD1 matches at 7 bases. This CDR3 spans 16 amino acids. In germline, CDR1 is MNHNY, CDR2 SVGAGI (reference sequence). The CDR3 bases are TGTGCCAGCAGCTCACTCGACAGGGCCGTGGACACTGAAGCTTTTTTT. Residues: CASSSLDRAVDTEAFF.

In the case of this clone: One junction end disagrees with the germline gene, perhaps due to a read error. The chain employs TRBV24-1 and TRBJ2-2; 7 positions match TRBD2. Germline values: CDR1 KGHDR, CDR2 SFDVKD. The length of the CDR3 is 16 residues. CDR3 in DNA: TGTGCCACCAGTAGAACTAGCGCCGCGAACACCTGGGAGCTGTTTTTT. Its translation: CATSRTSAANTWELFF.

This clone counts as large (0.1 to 1%). The gene calls are TRBV3-1 and TRBJ2-7; D call uncertain. V lost 1 base and J 3 bases, leaving 10 bases between the germline ends. The germline V gene has CDR1 LGHDT and CDR2 YNNKEL (reference sequence). The CDR3 covers 14 residues. CDR3 sequence: CASSQGQNVYEQYF. The CDR3 DNA reads as TGTGCCAGCAGCCAAGGGCAGAACGTCTACGAGCAGTACTTC.

The chain links TRBV28 to TRBJ1-6; 7 bases are a match to TRBD1. CDR3 length: 15 amino acids. Germline values: CDR1 MDHEN, CDR2 SYDVKM. Unmatched junction bases numbered 11, after V lost 5 bases and J lost 10 bases. CDR3 nucleotide sequence: TGTGCCAGCAGTATAGGGGGCGCGGGGGAGTCACCCCTCCACTTT. Its protein product is CASSIGGAGESPLHF.

Sample share makes this clone large. The rearrangement links TRBV7-8 to TRBJ1-1; D is undetermined. This CDR3 comprises 13 residues. Germline V lookup: CDR1 SGHVS, CDR2 FQNEAQ. The ends were cut back, 0 bases at V and 5 bases at J, with 7 bases in the middle. As DNA, the CDR3 is TGTGCCAGCAGCTTAGCGGAGAGGACTGAAGCTTTCTTT. It specifies CASSLAERTEAFF.

V and J are TRBV6-1 and TRBJ2-7; D is possibly TRBD2 (6 bases). V lost 8 bases and J lost 5, with 13 bases in between. The CDR3 runs to 12 residues. CDR1 and CDR2 from the germline V gene are MNHNS and SASEGT. The CDR3 DNA reads as TGTGCCAGCCCCGGGAGTCGGGACGAGCAGTACTTC. Translated: CASPGSRDEQYF.

This clone was seen more than once but under ten times. The rearrangement links TRBV6-1 to TRBJ1-1, with 10 bases that match TRBD1. This CDR3 contains 15 residues. Trimming at V came to 3 bases and at J to 5 bases, leaving 6 bases not matched to a gene. CDR1 and CDR2 (germline): MNHNS, SASEGT. The CDR3 here is CASSEGTGVETEAFF. The CDR3 DNA is TGTGCCAGCAGTGAGGGGACAGGGGTAGAAACTGAAGCTTTCTTT.

This clone rates as medium-sized. The rearrangement links TRBV7-8 to TRBJ1-2; 8 bases agree with TRBD1. The germline V gene encodes CDR1 SGHVS and CDR2 FQNEAQ. The V gene end was trimmed by 1 base and the J gene end by 5 bases; junction bases not matched to a gene: 9. The CDR3 is 16 residues long. CDR3 DNA sequence: TGTGCCAGCAGCTTAGGGCGGGCAGGGGGCTCGTATGGCTACACCTTC. Protein: CASSLGRAGGSYGYTF.

The chain has TRBV5-1 and TRBJ2-7, with 12 bases aligning to TRBD1. The CDR3 is made up of 17 amino acids. CDR1 and CDR2 from the germline V gene are SGHRS and YFSETQ. Trimming took 4 bases from V and 3 from J; bases not matched to a gene: 11. DNA for the CDR3: TGCGCCAGCAGCCTTCCGGGACAGGGGGCCTTTCTCTACGAGCAGTACTTC. Translating gives CASSLPGQGAFLYEQYF.

By sample share, this clone is medium-sized. The chain combines TRBV24-1 with TRBJ1-5; 8 nucleotides align to TRBD1. Trimming took 4 bases from V and 0 from J; bases not matched to a gene: 4. The CDR3 contains 16 residues. Germline V gene sequence: CDR1 KGHDR, CDR2 SFDVKD. DNA for the CDR3: TGTGCCACCAGTGACAGGACAGGGAATAGCAATCAGCCCCAGCATTTT. Residues: CATSDRTGNSNQPQHF.

This chain joins TRBV11-2 and TRBJ2-7; no clear D. This CDR3 is built from 11 residues. The V gene lost 1 base and the J gene lost 11 bases, with 9 bases spanning the gap. Germline V gives CDR1 SGHAT, CDR2 FQNNGV. DNA of the CDR3: TGTGCCAGCAGCTTAGGGTTCGCGGAGTACTTC. As protein: CASSLGFAEYF.

The chain is built from TRBV5-5 and TRBJ2-7; D unclear. Trimming stripped 0 bases from V and 3 bases from J, with 7 bases between. Germline values: CDR1 SGHKS, CDR2 YYEKEE (reference sequence). The CDR3 runs 13 residues. DNA for the CDR3: TGTGCCAGCAGCTTGGGTCCAGACTACGAGCAGTACTTC. It translates to CASSLGPDYEQYF.

Worth noting for this clone: Additional DNA sequences in this sample encode the identical CDR3. V gene TRBV28 combines with J gene TRBJ2-7, with 11 bases identical to TRBD2. J lost 2 bases, V lost 5 bases, and 5 bases had no gene match. Germline CDR1 reads MDHEN; CDR2 reads SYDVKM. The CDR3 totals 15 residues. The CDR3 region is CASSPGTSGTYEQYF. The CDR3 nucleotides read TGTGCCAGCAGTCCGGGGACTAGCGGAACCTACGAGCAGTACTTC.

The chain has TRBV10-1 and TRBJ2-7; perhaps TRBD1 as D (7 bases). Trimming removed 1 base at V and 9 bases at J, with 13 bases between. The CDR3 is made up of 13 amino acids. In germline, CDR1 is WNHNN, CDR2 SYGVQD (reference sequence). CDR3 sequence reads: CASSEYRGGVQYF. The CDR3, as DNA: TGCGCCAGCAGTGAGTACAGGGGAGGCGTGCAGTACTTC.

V and J are TRBV3-1 and TRBJ2-1, with 12 positions matching TRBD2. CDR1 is LGHDT, CDR2 YNNKEL, per germline (reference sequence). The length of the CDR3 is 19 residues. The V and J ends lost 2 bases and 5 bases, in that order; junction bases with no gene match: 13. CDR3 in amino acids: CASSQSLAGGRRGDNEQFF. CDR3 DNA: TGTGCCAGCAGCCAATCACTAGCGGGAGGAAGAAGAGGGGACAATGAGCAGTTCTTC.

This clone was counted ten times or more. The chain carries TRBV11-2 and TRBJ2-5; TRBD1 aligns across 7 bases. CDR3 length: 15 residues. V lost 5 bases and J lost 5; bases outside the gene matches: 11. Per germline, CDR1 SGHAT and CDR2 FQNNGV. CDR3: CASSRRAGGEETQYF. The CDR3, as DNA: TGTGCCAGCAGCCGCCGGGCAGGGGGAGAGGAGACCCAGTACTTC.